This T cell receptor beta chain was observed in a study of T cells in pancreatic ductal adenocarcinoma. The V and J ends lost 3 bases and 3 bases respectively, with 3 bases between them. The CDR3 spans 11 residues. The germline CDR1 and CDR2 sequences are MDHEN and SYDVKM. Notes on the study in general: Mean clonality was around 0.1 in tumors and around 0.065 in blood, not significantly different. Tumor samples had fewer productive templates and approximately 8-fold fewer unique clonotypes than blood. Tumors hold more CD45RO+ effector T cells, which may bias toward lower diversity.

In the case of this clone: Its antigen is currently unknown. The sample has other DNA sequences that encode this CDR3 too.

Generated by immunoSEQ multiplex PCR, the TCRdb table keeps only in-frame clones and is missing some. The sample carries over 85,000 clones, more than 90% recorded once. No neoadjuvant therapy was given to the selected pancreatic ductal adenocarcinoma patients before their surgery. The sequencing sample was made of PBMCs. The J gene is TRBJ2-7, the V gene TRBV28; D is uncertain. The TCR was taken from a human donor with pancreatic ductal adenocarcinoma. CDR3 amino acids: CASSFSYEQYF. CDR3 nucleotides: TGTGCCAGCAGTTTTAGCTACGAGCAGTACTTC.